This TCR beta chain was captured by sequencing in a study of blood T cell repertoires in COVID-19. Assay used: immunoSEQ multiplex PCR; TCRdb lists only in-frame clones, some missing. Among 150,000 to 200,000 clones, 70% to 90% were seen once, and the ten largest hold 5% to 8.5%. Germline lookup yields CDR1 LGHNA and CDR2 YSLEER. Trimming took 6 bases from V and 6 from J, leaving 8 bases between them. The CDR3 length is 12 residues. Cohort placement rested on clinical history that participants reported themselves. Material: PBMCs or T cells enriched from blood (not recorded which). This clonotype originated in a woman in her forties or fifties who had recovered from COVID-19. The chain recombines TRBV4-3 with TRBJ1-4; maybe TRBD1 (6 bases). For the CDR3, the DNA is TGCGCCAGCAGAGGACAGCATGAAAAACTGTTTTTT. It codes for CASRGQHEKLFF.